This TCR beta chain was captured in a study of beta chain features in type 1 diabetes. Across the whole study: Sorted cells examined across all samples numbered 107,917,701.

Regarding this clone: Its antigen is currently unknown.

Expressed TCRB transcripts were sequenced, since all the RNA that had been isolated was reverse transcribed. The table came from immunoSEQ multiplex PCR; TCRdb's copy has only in-frame clones and leaves some out. The table has a few hundred thousand clones, around a tenth seen once. Study-wide results and caveats: Shortening that was moderate but significant affected the TCRB CDR3s of Type 1 diabetes patients in all four CD4+ subsets. Within patients, naive, central memory and Treg TCRB repertoires seemed more similar than within healthy donors.

This CDR3 is 16 amino acids long. Per the germline V gene, CDR1 is SEHNR and CDR2 is FQNEAQ (reference sequence). The V and J ends lost 7 bases and 6 bases, in that order; junction bases with no gene match: 14. The receptor was derived from a man aged 30 to 39 with type 1 diabetes. The sequenced sample was central memory CD4+ T cells from blood. This chain connects TRBV7-9 to TRBJ2-3; 9 nucleotides agree with TRBD2. The CDR3 DNA reads as TGTGCCAGCATTGAGAACGCGGGAGGGGGTCCGGATACGCAGTATTTT. Translation gives CASIENAGGGPDTQYF.